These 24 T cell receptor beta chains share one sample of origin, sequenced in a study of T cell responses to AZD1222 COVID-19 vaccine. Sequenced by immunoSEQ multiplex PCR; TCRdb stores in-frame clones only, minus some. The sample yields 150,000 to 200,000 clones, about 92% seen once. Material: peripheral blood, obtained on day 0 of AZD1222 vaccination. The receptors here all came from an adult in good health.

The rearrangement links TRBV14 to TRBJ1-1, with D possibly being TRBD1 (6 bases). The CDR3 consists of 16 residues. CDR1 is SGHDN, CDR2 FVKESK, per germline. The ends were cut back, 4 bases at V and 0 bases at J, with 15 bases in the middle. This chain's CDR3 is CASSRRGGRMNTEAFF. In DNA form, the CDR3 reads TGTGCCAGCAGCCGGAGGGGGGGACGGATGAACACTGAAGCTTTCTTT.

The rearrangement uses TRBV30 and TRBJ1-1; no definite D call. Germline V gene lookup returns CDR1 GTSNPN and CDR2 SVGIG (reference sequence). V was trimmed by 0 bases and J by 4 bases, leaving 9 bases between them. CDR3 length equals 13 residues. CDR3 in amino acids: CAWSVLVGTEAFF. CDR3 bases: TGTGCCTGGAGTGTACTAGTGGGCACTGAAGCTTTCTTT. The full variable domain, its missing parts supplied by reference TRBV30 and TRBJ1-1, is SQTIHQWPATLVQPVGSPLSLECTVEGTSNPNLYWYRQAAGRGLQLLFYSVGIGQISSEVPQNLSASRPQDRQFILSSKKLLLSDSGFYLCAWSVLVGTEAFFGQGTRLTVV.

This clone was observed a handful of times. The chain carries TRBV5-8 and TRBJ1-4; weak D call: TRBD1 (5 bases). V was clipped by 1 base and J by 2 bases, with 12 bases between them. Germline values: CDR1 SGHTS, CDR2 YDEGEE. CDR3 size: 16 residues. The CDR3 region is CASSLQGVGTNEKLFF. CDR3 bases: TGTGCCAGCAGCTTGCAGGGTGTGGGCACTAATGAAAAACTGTTTTTT.

The CDR3 DNA reads TGTGCCAGCAGCCCTAGAATCCGGGGCACAGATACGCAGTATTTT. Protein sequence: CASSPRIRGTDTQYF. The rearrangement joins TRBV7-2 to TRBJ2-3; D is ambiguous. From germline, CDR1 is SGHTA and CDR2 FQGNSA. Deletions cut 5 bases from V and 1 base from J, with 13 bases between. The CDR3 is 15 residues long.

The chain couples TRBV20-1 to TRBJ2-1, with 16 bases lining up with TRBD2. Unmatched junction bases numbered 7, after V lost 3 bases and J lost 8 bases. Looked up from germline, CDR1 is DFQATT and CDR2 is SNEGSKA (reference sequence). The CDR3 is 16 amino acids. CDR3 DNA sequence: TGCAGTGCTAGTGGGACTAGCGGGAGGGCCAGAGATGAGCAGTTCTTC. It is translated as CSASGTSGRARDEQFF.

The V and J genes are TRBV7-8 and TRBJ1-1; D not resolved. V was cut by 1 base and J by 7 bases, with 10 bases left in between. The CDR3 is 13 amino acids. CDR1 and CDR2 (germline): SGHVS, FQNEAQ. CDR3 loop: CASSLVAWSEAFF. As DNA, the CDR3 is TGTGCCAGCAGCTTAGTGGCCTGGAGTGAAGCTTTCTTT.

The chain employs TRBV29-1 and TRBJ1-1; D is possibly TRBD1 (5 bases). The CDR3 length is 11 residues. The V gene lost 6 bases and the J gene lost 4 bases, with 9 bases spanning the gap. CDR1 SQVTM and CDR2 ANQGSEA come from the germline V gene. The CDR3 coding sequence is TGCAGCGTCGGAAGGGGCACTGAAGCTTTCTTT. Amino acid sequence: CSVGRGTEAFF. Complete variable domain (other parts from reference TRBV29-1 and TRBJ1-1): SAVISQKPSRDICQRGTSLTIQCQVDSQVTMMFWYRQQPGQSLTLIATANQGSEATYESGFVIDKFPISRPNLTFSTLTVSNMSPEDSSIYLCSVGRGTEAFFGQGTRLTVV.

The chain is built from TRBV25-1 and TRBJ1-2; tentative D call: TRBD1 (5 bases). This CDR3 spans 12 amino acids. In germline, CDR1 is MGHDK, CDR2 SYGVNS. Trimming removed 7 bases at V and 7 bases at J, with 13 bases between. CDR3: CASNARGIGYTF. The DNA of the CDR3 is TGTGCCAGCAATGCCCGGGGCATTGGCTACACCTTC.

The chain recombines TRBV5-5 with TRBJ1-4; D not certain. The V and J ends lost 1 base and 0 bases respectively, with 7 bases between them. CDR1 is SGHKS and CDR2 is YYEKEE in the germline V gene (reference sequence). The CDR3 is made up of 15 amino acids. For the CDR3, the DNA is TGTGCCAGCAGCTTGTCAGGCGCAACTAATGAAAAACTGTTTTTT. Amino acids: CASSLSGATNEKLFF.

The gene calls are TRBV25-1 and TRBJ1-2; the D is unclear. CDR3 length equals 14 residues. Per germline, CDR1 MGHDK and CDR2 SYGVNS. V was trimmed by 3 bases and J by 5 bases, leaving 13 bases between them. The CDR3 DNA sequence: TGTGCCAGCAGTGACCAAAATTGGGATTATGGCTACACCTTC. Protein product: CASSDQNWDYGYTF.

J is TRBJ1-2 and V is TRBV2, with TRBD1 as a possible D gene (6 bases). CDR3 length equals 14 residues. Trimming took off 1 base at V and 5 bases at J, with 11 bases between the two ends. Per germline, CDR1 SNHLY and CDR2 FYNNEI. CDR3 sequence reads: CASSEEGVLYGYTF. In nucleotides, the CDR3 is TGTGCCAGCAGTGAAGAGGGGGTTTTGTATGGCTACACCTTC.

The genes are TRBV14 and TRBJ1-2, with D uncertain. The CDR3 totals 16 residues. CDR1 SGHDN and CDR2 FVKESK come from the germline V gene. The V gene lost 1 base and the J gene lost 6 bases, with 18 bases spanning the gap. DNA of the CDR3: TGTGCCAGCAGCCAAGCCGGCGGACTCTCAGTGAATGGCTACACCTTC. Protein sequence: CASSQAGGLSVNGYTF. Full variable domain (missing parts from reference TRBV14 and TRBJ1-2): EAGVTQFPSHSVIEKGQTVTLRCDPISGHDNLYWYRRVMGKEIKFLLHFVKESKQDESGMPNNRFLAERTGGTYSTLKVQPAELEDSGVYFCASSQAGGLSVNGYTFGSGTRLTVV.

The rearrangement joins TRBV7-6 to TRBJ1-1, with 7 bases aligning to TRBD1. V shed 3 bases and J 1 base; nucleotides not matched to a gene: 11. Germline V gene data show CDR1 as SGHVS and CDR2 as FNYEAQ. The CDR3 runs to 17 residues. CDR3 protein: CASSFPTGSHPNTEAFF. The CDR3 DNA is TGTGCCAGCAGCTTCCCGACAGGGAGCCATCCGAACACTGAAGCTTTCTTT.

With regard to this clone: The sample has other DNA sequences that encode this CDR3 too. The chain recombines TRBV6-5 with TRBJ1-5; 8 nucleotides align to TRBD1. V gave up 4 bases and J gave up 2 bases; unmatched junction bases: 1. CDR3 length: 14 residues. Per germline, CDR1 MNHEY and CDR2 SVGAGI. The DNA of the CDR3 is TGTGCCAGCAGTTGGGGACAGGGCAATCAGCCCCAGCATTTT. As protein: CASSWGQGNQPQHF.

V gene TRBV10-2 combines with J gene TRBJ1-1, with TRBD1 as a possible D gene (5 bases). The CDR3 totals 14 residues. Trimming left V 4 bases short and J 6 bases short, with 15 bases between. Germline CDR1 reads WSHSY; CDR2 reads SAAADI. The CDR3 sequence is CASSGHRGGPEAFF. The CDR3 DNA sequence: TGCGCCAGCAGTGGGCATAGGGGTGGCCCTGAAGCTTTCTTT.

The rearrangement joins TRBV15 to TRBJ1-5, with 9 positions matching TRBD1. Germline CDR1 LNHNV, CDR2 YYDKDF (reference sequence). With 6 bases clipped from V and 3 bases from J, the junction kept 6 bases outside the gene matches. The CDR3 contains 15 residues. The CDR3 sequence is CATRAYRGPNQPQHF. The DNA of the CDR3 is TGTGCCACCAGGGCCTACAGGGGGCCCAATCAGCCCCAGCATTTT.

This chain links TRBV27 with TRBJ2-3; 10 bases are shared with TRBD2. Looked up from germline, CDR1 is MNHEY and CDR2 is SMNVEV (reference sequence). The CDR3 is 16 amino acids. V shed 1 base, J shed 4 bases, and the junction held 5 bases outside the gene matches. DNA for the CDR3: TGTGCCAGCAGTTTATTGTCTAGCGGGAGCGCAGATACGCAGTATTTT. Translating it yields CASSLLSSGSADTQYF.

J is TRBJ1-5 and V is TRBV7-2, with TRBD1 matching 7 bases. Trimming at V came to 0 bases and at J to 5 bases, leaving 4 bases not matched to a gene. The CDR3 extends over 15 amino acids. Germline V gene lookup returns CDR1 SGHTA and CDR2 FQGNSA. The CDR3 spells CASSLATGADQPQHF. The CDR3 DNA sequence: TGTGCCAGCAGCTTAGCCACAGGGGCGGATCAGCCCCAGCATTTT.

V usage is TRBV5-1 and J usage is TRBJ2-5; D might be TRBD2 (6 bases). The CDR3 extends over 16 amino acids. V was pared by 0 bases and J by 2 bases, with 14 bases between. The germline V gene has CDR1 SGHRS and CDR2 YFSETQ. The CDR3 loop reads CASSLVGSGPQETQYF. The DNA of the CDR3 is TGCGCCAGCAGCTTGGTCGGGAGCGGGCCGCAAGAGACCCAGTACTTC.

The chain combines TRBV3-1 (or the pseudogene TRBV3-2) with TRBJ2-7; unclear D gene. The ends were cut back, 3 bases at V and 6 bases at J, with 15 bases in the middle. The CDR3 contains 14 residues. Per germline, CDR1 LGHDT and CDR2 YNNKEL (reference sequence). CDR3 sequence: CASSQQVRPGEQYF. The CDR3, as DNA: TGTGCCAGCAGCCAGCAGGTGAGGCCTGGCGAGCAGTACTTC.

The CDR3 DNA is TGTGCCAGCAGCCCCGATACAGGGGGCCGAAACACCATATATTTT. Its translation is CASSPDTGGRNTIYF. The V call is TRBV16, the J call TRBJ1-3; 9 positions agree with TRBD1. Unmatched junction bases numbered 6, after V lost 4 bases and J lost 5 bases. Germline V gene lookup returns CDR1 KGHSY and CDR2 FQNENV. This CDR3 comprises 15 residues.

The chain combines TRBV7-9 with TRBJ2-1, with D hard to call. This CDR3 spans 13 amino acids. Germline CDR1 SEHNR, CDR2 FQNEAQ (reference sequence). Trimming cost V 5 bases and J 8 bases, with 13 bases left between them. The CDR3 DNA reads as TGTGCCAGCAGCCCCCCCCGCGAGGATGAGCAGTTCTTC. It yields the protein CASSPPREDEQFF.

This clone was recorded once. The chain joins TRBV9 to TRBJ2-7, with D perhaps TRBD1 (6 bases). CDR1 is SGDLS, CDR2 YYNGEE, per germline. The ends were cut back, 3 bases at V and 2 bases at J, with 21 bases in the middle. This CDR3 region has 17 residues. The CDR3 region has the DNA TGTGCCAGCAGCGCCGATCCCGCTCCGGGACAAGCCTACGAGCAGTACTTC. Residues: CASSADPAPGQAYEQYF.

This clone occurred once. Here the CDR3 DNA reads TGTGCCAGCAGCCAAGGGACAGGGGATCAGCCCCAGCATTTT. This codes for CASSQGTGDQPQHF. The chain uses TRBV4-2 and TRBJ1-5; 9 bases match TRBD1. V lost 1 base, J lost 5 bases, and 0 bases stayed unmatched. The CDR3 covers 14 residues. Germline V gene sequence: CDR1 LGHNA, CDR2 YNFKEQ.